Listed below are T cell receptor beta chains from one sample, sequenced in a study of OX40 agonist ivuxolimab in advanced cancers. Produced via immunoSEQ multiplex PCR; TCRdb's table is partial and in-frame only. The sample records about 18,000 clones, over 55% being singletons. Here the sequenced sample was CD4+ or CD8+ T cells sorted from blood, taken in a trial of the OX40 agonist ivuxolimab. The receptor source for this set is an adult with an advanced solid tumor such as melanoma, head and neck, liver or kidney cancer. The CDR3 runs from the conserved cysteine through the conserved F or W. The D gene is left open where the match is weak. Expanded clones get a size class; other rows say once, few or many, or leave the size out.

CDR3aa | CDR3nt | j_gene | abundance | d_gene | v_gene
CASSLGGDEQYF | TGTGCCAGCAGTTTGGGAGGGGACGAGCAGTACTTC | TRBJ2-7 | once | TRBD2 | TRBV27
CASSYQNTGELFF | TGTGCCAGCAGTTACCAGAACACCGGGGAGCTGTTTTTT | TRBJ2-2 | once | NA | TRBV6-6
CASRTGAHGYGYTF | TGTGCCAGCAGAACAGGGGCCCACGGATATGGCTACACCTTC | TRBJ1-2 | NA | TRBD1 | TRBV6-5
CASTPGGPGQPQHF | TGTGCCAGCACCCCGGGGGGTCCTGGTCAGCCCCAGCATTTT | TRBJ1-5 | NA | NA | TRBV27
CASSEGVGGFLYGYTF | TGTGCCAGCAGCGAGGGGGTTGGGGGCTTCCTCTATGGCTACACCTTC | TRBJ1-2 | NA | NA | TRBV11-2
CASSLGSGRDYGYTF | TGCGCCAGCAGCTTGGGGTCAGGGCGAGACTATGGCTACACCTTC | TRBJ1-2 | NA | NA | TRBV5-1
CASSLEGRADYEQYF | TGTGCCAGCAGCTTAGAAGGGCGGGCTGACTACGAGCAGTACTTC | TRBJ2-7 | NA | NA | TRBV11-2
CASSPGTGGLGNQPQHF | TGTGCCAGCTCACCGGGGACAGGGGGATTGGGCAATCAGCCCCAGCATTTT | TRBJ1-5 | NA | TRBD1 | TRBV18
CASSSGVLTNEQFF | TGTGCCAGCAGTAGCGGGGTTTTAACCAACGAGCAGTTCTTC | TRBJ2-1 | NA | TRBD2 | TRBV27
CASTKETGPQRDTQYF | TGTGCCAGCACCAAAGAGACAGGGCCGCAGAGAGATACGCAGTATTTT | TRBJ2-3 | few | TRBD1 | TRBV13
CASSQDPGVQYF | TGCGCCAGCAGCCAAGATCCCGGGGTTCAGTACTTC | TRBJ2-4 | NA | NA | TRBV4-1
CASSLGRAENEQYF | TGTGCCAGCAGCTTGGGAAGGGCCGAAAACGAGCAGTACTTC | TRBJ2-7 | NA | NA | TRBV5-6
CGFSGDKKGLYGYTF | TGTGGGTTTTCGGGGGACAAAAAGGGGCTATATGGCTACACCTTC | TRBJ1-2 | NA | NA | TRBV21-1
CASSDLASGSTDTQYF | TGTGCCAGCAGTGATTTGGCTAGCGGGTCCACAGATACGCAGTATTTT | TRBJ2-3 | NA | TRBD2 | TRBV2
CASSRGSRSNEQFF | TGCGCCAGCTCGCGGGGGTCGAGGTCCAATGAGCAGTTCTTC | TRBJ2-1 | once | TRBD2 | TRBV4-1
CTSSQDPTLCTTNEKLFF | TGCACCAGCAGCCAAGATCCGACCCTCTGCACCACTAATGAAAAACTGTTTTTT | TRBJ1-4 | NA | NA | TRBV1
CASSFTGGASYEQYF | TGTGCCAGCAGCTTTACCGGGGGTGCCTCCTACGAGCAGTACTTC | TRBJ2-7 | NA | NA | TRBV11-2
CASRPPGAKVGNGYTF | TGTGCCAGCAGGCCGCCGGGAGCGAAGGTTGGGAATGGCTACACCTTC | TRBJ1-2 | NA | NA | TRBV5-5
CASSGWASGAGEQFF | TGTGCCAGCAGCGGATGGGCTAGCGGGGCGGGGGAGCAGTTCTTC | TRBJ2-1 | NA | TRBD2 | TRBV9